What follows are 13 T cell receptor beta chains derived from one specimen sequenced in a study of memory CD4+ T cells and cytomegalovirus serostatus. The sort gate was single viable CD3+CD4+CD8-CD45RO+ cells for memory CD4+ T cells. Clones were read by immunoSEQ multiplex PCR, and TCRdb kept only the in-frame ones, dropping some. The sample carries approximately 60,000 clones, about three quarters recorded once. The sequenced sample was memory CD4+ T cells from blood. These receptors were obtained from an adult in good health and CMV-seronegative.

This chain joins TRBV10-2 and TRBJ2-7; possibly TRBD2 for D (5 bases). The germline gives CDR1 WSHSY, CDR2 SAAADI. The ends were cut back, 7 bases at V and 7 bases at J, with 11 bases in the middle. The CDR3 has 11 amino acids. The CDR3, as DNA: TGCGCCAGCAAGACTAAGAGGGAGCAGTACTTC. It translates to CASKTKREQYF.

This chain joins TRBV29-1 and TRBJ1-5; D unclear. The CDR3 consists of 14 residues. Trimming took 4 bases from V and 1 from J, leaving 11 bases between them. Germline V CDR1 and CDR2: SQVTM, ANQGSEA. As DNA, the CDR3 is TGCAGCGTTGCGTCGGACGGGAGCAATCAGCCCCAGCATTTT. Protein sequence: CSVASDGSNQPQHF.

The chain employs TRBV4-2 and TRBJ1-5; TRBD1 matches at 9 bases. This CDR3 has 14 amino acids. After removal of 3 bases from V and 8 bases from J, the junction contained 5 bases not matched to a gene. The germline V gene has CDR1 LGHNA and CDR2 YNFKEQ. The CDR3 is CASSHTGGTEPQHF. The CDR3 bases are TGTGCCAGCAGCCACACAGGGGGCACGGAGCCCCAGCATTTT.

The chain links TRBV28 to TRBJ1-2; D unclear. This CDR3 is built from 15 residues. Trimming left V 1 base short and J 9 bases short, with 18 bases between. Per the germline V gene, CDR1 is MDHEN and CDR2 is SYDVKM. The CDR3 sequence: CASSLFGGIVYRYTF. DNA of the CDR3: TGTGCCAGCAGTTTATTCGGCGGGATCGTTTATCGCTACACCTTC.

This clone was found once. CDR3: CASSLVAGDNEQFF. The CDR3 DNA sequence: TGCGCCAGCAGCTTGGTAGCGGGAGACAATGAGCAGTTCTTC. V and J are TRBV5-1 and TRBJ2-1; 9 nucleotides match TRBD2. Germline lookup yields CDR1 SGHRS and CDR2 YFSETQ. The CDR3 covers 14 residues. The V segment lost 0 bases and the J segment 5 bases; nucleotides outside the gene matches: 0.

This clone was counted only a few times. The chain uses TRBV15 and TRBJ1-3; no clear D. V lost 3 bases and J lost 3, with 12 bases in between. The germline V gene has CDR1 LNHNV and CDR2 YYDKDF (reference sequence). The CDR3 has 15 amino acids. CDR3 bases: TGTGCCACCAGCAGGGACGGTCAGCGTGGAAACACCATATATTTT. Amino acids: CATSRDGQRGNTIYF.

The J gene is TRBJ1-1, the V gene TRBV11-3; D perhaps matches TRBD1 (6 bases). The V end lost 2 bases, the J end lost 4 bases, and 14 bases lay between the germline ends. The V gene's germline CDR1 is SGHNT and CDR2 YENEEA. This CDR3 has 15 residues. The CDR3 sequence: CASSLSSGVGTEAFF. For the CDR3, the DNA is TGTGCCAGCAGCTTATCTTCAGGGGTAGGCACTGAAGCTTTCTTT.

This clone is a singleton in its sample. The V call is TRBV18, the J call TRBJ2-7; D possibly corresponds to TRBD1 (5 bases). Germline lookup yields CDR1 KGHSH and CDR2 LQKENI. Trimming took 3 bases from V and 6 from J, leaving 12 bases between them. The CDR3 runs to 13 residues. The CDR3 DNA reads as TGTGCCAGCTCACCTGACAGCGTCCGCGAGCAGTACTTC. Its translation: CASSPDSVREQYF.

The CDR3 here is CASSSDTNQPQHF. The DNA for the CDR3 is TGCGCCAGCAGCTCGGACACCAATCAGCCCCAGCATTTT. The J gene is TRBJ1-5, the V gene TRBV5-1, with a weak D call TRBD1 (5 bases). Germline assignment: CDR1 SGHRS and CDR2 YFSETQ. V was pared by 3 bases and J by 3 bases, with 7 bases between. The CDR3 contains 13 residues.

This clone occurred a few times. The rearrangement joins TRBV5-1 to TRBJ2-7; D remains unclear. The CDR3 is 11 amino acids. Per the germline V gene, CDR1 is SGHRS and CDR2 is YFSETQ. Trimming took off 3 bases at V and 6 bases at J, with 7 bases between the two ends. The CDR3 DNA reads TGCGCCAGCAGCTCCATGGGCGAGCAGTACTTC. This gives the protein CASSSMGEQYF.

The rearrangement links TRBV27 to TRBJ1-1; D is perhaps TRBD1 (5 bases). The CDR3 runs to 14 residues. Germline V CDR1 and CDR2: MNHEY, SMNVEV (reference sequence). Trimming removed 4 bases from V and 6 bases from J, with 15 bases in between. The CDR3 here is CASSYHNRYAEAFF. In DNA form, the CDR3 reads TGTGCCAGCAGTTACCATAACAGGTACGCTGAAGCTTTCTTT.

The rearrangement links TRBV29-1 to TRBJ2-2, with 8 positions matching TRBD1. This CDR3 spans 14 amino acids. Germline V CDR1 and CDR2: SQVTM, ANQGSEA. J lost 2 bases, V lost 4 bases, and 3 bases had no gene match. The CDR3 spells CSVVPGGNTGELFF. The CDR3 region has the DNA TGCAGCGTTGTACCAGGGGGCAACACCGGGGAGCTGTTTTTT.

The V and J genes are TRBV28 and TRBJ1-2, with D possibly being TRBD1 (6 bases). The CDR3 length is 16 residues. Trimming left V 3 bases short and J 2 bases short, with 16 bases between. Germline assignment: CDR1 MDHEN and CDR2 SYDVKM. Written as DNA, the CDR3 is TGTGCCAGCAGTTTCCTATCCGTCGGGACAAACTATGGCTACACCTTC. It is translated as CASSFLSVGTNYGYTF.